A single sample is the source of the 13 T cell receptor beta chains below, sequenced in a study of CD8+ T cells in alopecia areata. Extracted from the samples, RNA was reverse transcribed into cDNA to serve as the sequencing template. The method was immunoSEQ multiplex PCR; TCRdb's version includes in-frame clones alone and lacks a portion of them. The data show roughly 180,000 clones, roughly 65% seen once. The material was CD4+ T cells sorted from blood, obtained at week 0. These receptors all come from a human donor with alopecia areata.

This chain uses TRBV29-1 with TRBJ1-1; D is unresolved. Per germline, CDR1 SQVTM and CDR2 ANQGSEA. The CDR3 runs to 13 residues. V lost 5 bases and J 0 bases, leaving 10 bases between the germline ends. CDR3 protein: CSVRPKMNTEAFF. For the CDR3, the DNA is TGCAGCGTTCGACCAAAGATGAACACTGAAGCTTTCTTT.

This clone turned up a few times. J is TRBJ1-1 and V is TRBV30; D not certain. Germline V lookup: CDR1 GTSNPN, CDR2 SVGIG (reference sequence). V was shortened by 4 bases and J by 3 bases, with 12 bases between the two germline ends. The CDR3 runs 13 residues. CDR3 DNA sequence: TGTGCCTGGACCCCTAGCGGGTACACTGAAGCTTTCTTT. Residues: CAWTPSGYTEAFF. The variable domain in full, with the rest retrieved from reference TRBV30 and TRBJ1-1, is SQTIHQWPATLVQPVGSPLSLECTVEGTSNPNLYWYRQAAGRGLQLLFYSVGIGQISSEVPQNLSASRPQDRQFILSSKKLLLSDSGFYLCAWTPSGYTEAFFGQGTRLTVV.

This clone occurred a few times. The V and J genes are TRBV14 and TRBJ1-6; weak D call: TRBD1 (6 bases). This CDR3 is built from 14 residues. Germline CDR1 is SGHDN and CDR2 is FVKESK. V shed 3 bases and J shed 8 bases, with 11 bases lying between them. CDR3 DNA sequence: TGTGCCAGCAGCCAGGAGGGGGTGTATTCACCCCTCCACTTT. Its translation is CASSQEGVYSPLHF.

The chain links TRBV14 to TRBJ2-7; D uncertain. Germline V gene data show CDR1 as SGHDN and CDR2 as FVKESK. The V and J ends lost 5 bases and 2 bases respectively, with 13 bases between them. The CDR3 consists of 14 residues. CDR3 amino acids: CASSTPRQPYEQYF. CDR3 DNA: TGTGCCAGCAGCACCCCCCGGCAGCCCTACGAGCAGTACTTC.

The chain has TRBV6-1 and TRBJ1-2; tentatively, D is TRBD1 (6 bases). V was clipped by 7 bases and J by 2 bases, with 14 bases between them. CDR3 size: 14 residues. CDR1 and CDR2 from the germline V gene are MNHNS and SASEGT. This CDR3 reads CASIPRQANYGYTF. CDR3 sequence (DNA): TGTGCCAGCATCCCTCGACAGGCCAACTATGGCTACACCTTC.

The gene calls are TRBV9 and TRBJ2-7, with a possible D match to TRBD1 (6 bases). V lost 3 bases, J lost 5 bases, and 15 bases lay in between. The length of the CDR3 is 14 residues. Germline V gives CDR1 SGDLS, CDR2 YYNGEE. This CDR3 is CASSGSEQGHEQYF. In DNA, the CDR3 is TGTGCCAGCAGCGGGAGTGAACAGGGCCACGAGCAGTACTTC.

The chain couples TRBV19 to TRBJ2-2, with D hard to call. V was trimmed by 4 bases and J by 2 bases, leaving 2 bases between them. The CDR3 is made up of 12 amino acids. The germline CDR1 and CDR2 sequences are LNHDA and SQIVND (reference sequence). The CDR3 sequence is CASSTNTGELFF. CDR3 sequence (DNA): TGTGCCAGTAGTACCAACACCGGGGAGCTGTTTTTT.

The chain has TRBV30 and TRBJ1-2; D may be TRBD1 (5 bases). Germline CDR1 and CDR2: GTSNPN and SVGIG (reference sequence). V lost 4 bases and J 3 bases, leaving 9 bases between the germline ends. The CDR3 has 12 amino acids. The CDR3 protein is CAWIGGDYGYTF. DNA of the CDR3: TGTGCCTGGATTGGGGGAGACTATGGCTACACCTTC.

This chain links TRBV13 with TRBJ1-1; D is ambiguous. The CDR3 totals 12 residues. Germline CDR1 and CDR2: PRHDT and FYEKMQ (reference sequence). The V end was cut by 3 bases, the J end by 6 bases, with 8 bases between. This CDR3 is CASSFTRAEAFF. The CDR3 DNA reads as TGTGCCAGCAGCTTCACCCGGGCTGAAGCTTTCTTT. Using reference TRBV13 and TRBJ1-1 for the parts outside the CDR3, the full variable domain is AAGVIQSPRHLIKEKRETATLKCYPIPRHDTVYWYQQGPGQDPQFLISFYEKMQSDKGSIPDRFSAQQFSDYHSELNMSSLELGDSALYFCASSFTRAEAFFGQGTRLTVV.

V usage is TRBV25-1 and J usage is TRBJ2-4; D is undetermined. CDR3 length: 11 amino acids. V was shortened by 2 bases and J by 9 bases, with 5 bases between the two germline ends. The germline CDR1 and CDR2 sequences are MGHDK and SYGVNS. The CDR3 protein is CASSEGSIQYF. The CDR3 DNA follows: TGTGCCAGCAGTGAAGGAAGCATTCAGTACTTC. Based on the CDR3 plus reference TRBV25-1 and TRBJ2-4, the full variable domain is EADIYQTPRYLVIGTGKKITLECSQTMGHDKMYWYQQDPGMELHLIHYSYGVNSTEKGDLSSESTVSRIRTEHFPLTLESARPSHTSQYLCASSEGSIQYFGAGTRLSVL.

For the CDR3, the DNA is TGCGCCAGCAGCCAGCCAGGACGGGACACTGAAGCTTTCTTT. Its protein product is CASSQPGRDTEAFF. The rearrangement joins TRBV4-3 to TRBJ1-1, with D hard to call. This CDR3 region has 14 residues. Trimming pared 3 bases from V and 3 bases from J, leaving 11 bases between. The germline gives CDR1 LGHNA, CDR2 YSLEER.

This chain links TRBV30 with TRBJ1-1, with a weak D call TRBD1 (5 bases). The germline V and J ends were trimmed by 2 bases and 4 bases, with 17 bases remaining between them. This CDR3 region has 15 residues. Germline CDR1 reads GTSNPN; CDR2 reads SVGIG (reference sequence). CDR3 nucleotides: TGTGCCTGGAGTCCCCTGGCAGGGCGGTCCACTGAAGCTTTCTTT. It encodes CAWSPLAGRSTEAFF. The variable domain in full, completed from reference TRBV30 and TRBJ1-1, reads SQTIHQWPATLVQPVGSPLSLECTVEGTSNPNLYWYRQAAGRGLQLLFYSVGIGQISSEVPQNLSASRPQDRQFILSSKKLLLSDSGFYLCAWSPLAGRSTEAFFGQGTRLTVV.

The chain joins TRBV11-2 to TRBJ2-5; D call uncertain. This CDR3 is built from 13 residues. Germline CDR1 is SGHAT and CDR2 is FQNNGV. Trimming left V 5 bases short and J 4 bases short, with 11 bases between. CDR3 DNA: TGTGCCAGCAGCCTGGTGATGAGAGAGACCCAGTACTTC. Translated, it gives CASSLVMRETQYF.